This T cell receptor beta chain was sequenced in a study of blood T cell repertoires in COVID-19. Study information: COVID-19 samples, acute and convalescent, were from the United States, Italy and Spain. PBMCs, B-cell-depleted T cells, or T cells were the source of the cDNA or gDNA that made up the material.

V shed 0 bases and J shed 2 bases, with 13 bases lying between them. The CDR3 covers 15 residues. The germline V gene encodes CDR1 GTSNPN and CDR2 SVGIG (reference sequence). The data were produced by immunoSEQ multiplex PCR, yet TCRdb's version contains in-frame clones alone and is incomplete. Of 250,000 to 300,000 clones listed, roughly 93% are singletons. Residents of about 25 US areas, aged about 18 to 95 years, made up the participants. Participants were placed into cohorts based on the clinical history they reported. This clonotype was sampled from a woman aged 40-49 years with acute COVID-19. Source material: PBMCs or T cells enriched from blood (not recorded which). The chain combines TRBV30 with TRBJ1-2, with D unresolved. CDR3 region: CAWSVLPKSNYGYTF. In DNA, the CDR3 is TGTGCCTGGAGTGTACTCCCGAAGTCAAACTATGGCTACACCTTC. The entire variable domain, with the rest obtained from reference TRBV30 and TRBJ1-2, is as follows: SQTIHQWPATLVQPVGSPLSLECTVEGTSNPNLYWYRQAAGRGLQLLFYSVGIGQISSEVPQNLSASRPQDRQFILSSKKLLLSDSGFYLCAWSVLPKSNYGYTFGSGTRLTVV.